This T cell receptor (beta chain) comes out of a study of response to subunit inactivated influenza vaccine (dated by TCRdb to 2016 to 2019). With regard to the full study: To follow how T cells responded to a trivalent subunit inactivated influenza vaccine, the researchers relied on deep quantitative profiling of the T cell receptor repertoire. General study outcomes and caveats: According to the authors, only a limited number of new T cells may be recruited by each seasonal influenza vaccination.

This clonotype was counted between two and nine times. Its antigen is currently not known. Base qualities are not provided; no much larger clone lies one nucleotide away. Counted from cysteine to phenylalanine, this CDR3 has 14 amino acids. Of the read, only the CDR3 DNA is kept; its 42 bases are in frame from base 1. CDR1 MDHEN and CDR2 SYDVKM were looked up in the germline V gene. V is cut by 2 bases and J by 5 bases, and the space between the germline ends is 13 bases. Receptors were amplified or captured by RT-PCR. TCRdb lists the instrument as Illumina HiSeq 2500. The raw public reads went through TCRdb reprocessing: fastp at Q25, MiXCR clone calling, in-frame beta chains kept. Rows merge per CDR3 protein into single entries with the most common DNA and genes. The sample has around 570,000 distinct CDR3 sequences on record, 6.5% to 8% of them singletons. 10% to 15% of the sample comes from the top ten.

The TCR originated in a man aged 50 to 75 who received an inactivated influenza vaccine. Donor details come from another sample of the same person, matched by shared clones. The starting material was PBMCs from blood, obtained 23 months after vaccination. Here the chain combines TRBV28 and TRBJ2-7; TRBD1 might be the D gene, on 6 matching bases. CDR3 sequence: CASSLRQDWNEQYF. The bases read TGTGCCAGCAGTTTAAGACAGGATTGGAACGAGCAGTACTTC.